This TCR beta chain was recorded in a study of shared T cell receptors in the human thymus. This CDR3 has 16 residues. CDR1 SGHRS and CDR2 YFSETQ come from the germline V gene. V trimming: 2 bases; J trimming: 3 bases; junction bases outside the gene matches: 11. Using immunoSEQ multiplex PCR, the repertoire was profiled, and TCRdb retains in-frame clones only, with some absent. The sample records over 650,000 clones, approximately 89% being singletons. These data were likewise used in another study, on human thymus T cells. That report adds: Having corrective surgery for congenital heart defects, healthy Finnish infants were the ones who donated. Resections removed during corrective heart surgery provided the thymus tissue used. Gene usage for V and J segments appeared biased in thymic and blood repertoires. Unrelated individuals reportedly shared highly overlapping thymic TCR repertoires.

This TCR was sampled from a boy under three years old with a congenital heart defect. The V and J genes are TRBV5-1 and TRBJ2-7, with 7 bases aligning to TRBD1. Sequences were obtained from thymocytes. CDR3 sequence reads: CASSFLPTGTDYEQYF. In nucleotides, the CDR3 is TGCGCCAGCAGCTTTCTCCCCACCGGGACAGACTACGAGCAGTACTTC.